Following are 21 T cell receptor beta chains from one sample sequenced in a study of PD-1 blockade in classical Hodgkin lymphoma. Time point meaning: cycle 4 day 1 (C4D1), after five to seven weeks of nivolumab. Each patient experienced a relapse that followed autologous stem cell transplantation, and brentuximab vedotin exposure varied. Generated by immunoSEQ multiplex PCR, the TCRdb table keeps only in-frame clones and is missing some. The profile shows under 45,000 clones, approximately 70% of them singletons. The source material was peripheral blood mononuclear cells (PBMCs), sampled before the fourth cycle of nivolumab. These receptors came from a human donor with classical Hodgkin lymphoma.

There are a few counts of this clone. The CDR3 here is CASSFGGRSPLHF. The CDR3 DNA reads TGTGCCAGCAGTTTCGGGGGGCGTTCACCCCTCCACTTT. This sequence joins TRBV27 and TRBJ1-6; tentative D call: TRBD1 (6 bases). The CDR3 is made up of 13 amino acids. Trimming stripped 3 bases from V and 9 bases from J, with 9 bases between. The V gene's germline CDR1 is MNHEY and CDR2 SMNVEV (reference sequence).

The chain carries TRBV5-8 and TRBJ1-4, with TRBD1 as a possible D gene (5 bases). This CDR3 contains 14 residues. Germline V gene data show CDR1 as SGHTS and CDR2 as YDEGEE. The germline V and J ends were trimmed by 8 bases and 0 bases, with 11 bases remaining between them. The CDR3 is CASDDSSTNEKLFF. The DNA of the CDR3 is TGTGCCAGTGATGACAGCTCAACTAATGAAAAACTGTTTTTT.

This clone was counted only a few times. CDR3 region: CASSLGLASDEQYF. CDR3 DNA sequence: TGTGCCAGCAGCCTAGGACTAGCGTCTGACGAGCAGTACTTC. The chain joins TRBV7-6 to TRBJ2-7; TRBD2 matches at 9 bases. Unmatched junction bases numbered 7, after V lost 5 bases and J lost 5 bases. Germline-derived CDR1 and CDR2 are SGHVS and FNYEAQ. The CDR3 covers 14 residues.

The chain links TRBV19 to TRBJ2-1, with no clear D. The CDR3 loop spans 15 amino acids. Trimming took off 4 bases at V and 4 bases at J, with 14 bases between the two ends. Per the germline V gene, CDR1 is LNHDA and CDR2 is SQIVND (reference sequence). The CDR3 DNA sequence: TGTGCCAGTAGTACCAGTCTCGAATATTACAATGAGCAGTTCTTC. Residues: CASSTSLEYYNEQFF.

The genes are TRBV28 and TRBJ2-1, with 14 nucleotides matching TRBD2. The CDR3 is made up of 17 amino acids. Germline CDR1 is MDHEN and CDR2 is SYDVKM. Trimming took 7 bases from V and 4 from J; bases not matched to a gene: 9. CDR3 protein: CASKGLAGASDYNEQFF. CDR3 nucleotides: TGTGCCAGCAAGGGACTAGCGGGGGCCTCAGATTACAATGAGCAGTTCTTC.

As to this clone: The same CDR3 also results from other DNA sequences found in this sample. This chain joins TRBV7-3 and TRBJ1-1; unclear D gene. Germline V gene lookup returns CDR1 SGHTA and CDR2 FQGTGA. V was clipped by 7 bases and J by 3 bases, with 12 bases between them. The CDR3 totals 13 residues. The CDR3 loop is CASTQGRDTEAFF. As DNA, the CDR3 is TGTGCCAGCACCCAAGGGAGGGACACTGAAGCTTTCTTT.

V gene TRBV7-8 combines with J gene TRBJ2-2, with 9 bases matching TRBD2. There are 16 residues in the CDR3. V gave up 5 bases and J gave up 7 bases; unmatched junction bases: 11. Germline-derived CDR1 and CDR2 are SGHVS and FQNEAQ. As DNA, the CDR3 is TGTGCCAGCAGCCCCTCCAGGGCGGGGGGGATCGGGGAGCTGTTTTTT. Translated: CASSPSRAGGIGELFF.

The rearrangement uses TRBV5-6 and TRBJ2-7; no definite D call. Trimming took off 0 bases at V and 0 bases at J, with 7 bases between the two ends. The CDR3 has 14 amino acids. Germline loops: CDR1 SGHDT, CDR2 YYEEEE. The CDR3 region has the DNA TGTGCCAGCAGCTTGGGGGGAAGCTCCTACGAGCAGTACTTC. Translating it yields CASSLGGSSYEQYF.

The V gene is TRBV9, the J gene TRBJ2-1; 8 bases line up with TRBD2. In germline, CDR1 is SGDLS, CDR2 YYNGEE. The CDR3 covers 14 residues. V trimming: 0 bases; J trimming: 8 bases; junction bases outside the gene matches: 4. For the CDR3, the DNA is TGTGCCAGCAGCGTAGACGGGGGGGCTTATGAGCAGTTCTTC. The encoded protein is CASSVDGGAYEQFF.

The chain combines TRBV5-8 with TRBJ2-3, with 8 positions matching TRBD1. The ends lost 0 bases at V and 5 bases at J; junction bases unmatched: 8. The germline V gene encodes CDR1 SGHTS and CDR2 YDEGEE. The CDR3 spans 16 residues. CDR3 region: CASSLAPDRVEDTQYF. CDR3 bases: TGTGCCAGCAGCTTGGCCCCGGACAGGGTAGAAGATACGCAGTATTTT.

The chain has TRBV19 and TRBJ1-1; unclear D gene. With 3 bases removed from V and 1 base from J, the gap between germline ends came to 15 bases. The germline V gene encodes CDR1 LNHDA and CDR2 SQIVND (reference sequence). The CDR3 is 16 residues long. The CDR3 reads CASSIPTVVGNTEAFF. The DNA of the CDR3 is TGTGCCAGTAGTATCCCCACCGTCGTAGGGAACACTGAAGCTTTCTTT.

The rearrangement links TRBV14 to TRBJ1-1; no definite D call. Germline V gene data show CDR1 as SGHDN and CDR2 as FVKESK. Trimming shortened V by 1 base and J by 1 base, and 7 bases separated the two germline ends. This CDR3 has 14 residues. The DNA of the CDR3 is TGTGCCAGCAGCCAAGTCTCGGGGAACACTGAAGCTTTCTTT. It yields the protein CASSQVSGNTEAFF.

The V call is TRBV10-3, the J call TRBJ1-2; the match to TRBD1 covers 8 bases. The CDR3 consists of 14 residues. V lost 10 bases and J lost 5; bases outside the gene matches: 12. From germline, CDR1 is ENHRY and CDR2 SYGVKD. The CDR3 region is CANKSRGRKYGYTF. The DNA of the CDR3 is TGTGCCAACAAGAGCAGGGGGCGGAAATATGGCTACACCTTC.

A word on this clone: One end of the junction does not line up with germline, which may come from a read error. This chain connects TRBV7-7 to TRBJ2-7, with 7 bases fitting TRBD1. Germline lookup yields CDR1 SSHAT and CDR2 FNYEAQ (reference sequence). This CDR3 is 13 amino acids long. The CDR3 DNA follows: TGTGCTAGCAGCTTTGGACAGGACTACGAGCAGTACTTC. This encodes CASSFGQDYEQYF.

The gene calls are TRBV11-2 and TRBJ1-6; D may be TRBD1 (5 bases). The CDR3 contains 15 residues. V shed 1 base and J shed 10 bases, with 14 bases lying between them. Germline-derived CDR1 and CDR2 are SGHAT and FQNNGV. CDR3 sequence: CASSLVSGVGSPLHF. The CDR3 bases are TGTGCCAGCAGCTTAGTTTCGGGGGTAGGGTCACCCCTCCACTTT.

J is TRBJ2-5 and V is TRBV30, with no clear D. Germline CDR1 GTSNPN, CDR2 SVGIG (reference sequence). The CDR3 runs 13 residues. V was cut by 4 bases and J by 7 bases, with 16 bases left in between. The DNA of the CDR3 is TGTGCCTGGATTCCGCAAACAATAGGGACCCAGTACTTC. This encodes CAWIPQTIGTQYF.

V is TRBV5-1 and J is TRBJ2-7, with D perhaps TRBD1 (5 bases). Germline V CDR1 and CDR2: SGHRS, YFSETQ. V was shortened by 5 bases and J by 2 bases, with 11 bases between the two germline ends. This CDR3 comprises 13 residues. The CDR3 loop is CASSPDSAYEQYF. The CDR3 coding sequence is TGCGCCAGCAGTCCTGACAGTGCCTACGAGCAGTACTTC. Based on the CDR3 plus reference TRBV5-1 and TRBJ2-7, the full variable domain is KAGVTQTPRYLIKTRGQQVTLSCSPISGHRSVSWYQQTPGQGLQFLFEYFSETQRNKGNFPGRFSGRQFSNSRSEMNVSTLELGDSALYLCASSPDSAYEQYFGPGTRLTVT.

The chain couples TRBV7-2 to TRBJ2-7; no reliable D call. In germline, CDR1 is SGHTA, CDR2 FQGNSA. Deletions cut 3 bases from V and 0 bases from J, with 3 bases between. This CDR3 comprises 12 residues. In DNA, the CDR3 is TGTGCCAGCAGCTTCAGCTCCTACGAGCAGTACTTC. The encoded protein is CASSFSSYEQYF. Complete variable domain (other parts from reference TRBV7-2 and TRBJ2-7): GAGVSQSPSNKVTEKGKDVELRCDPISGHTALYWYRQSLGQGLEFLIYFQGNSAPDKSGLPSDRFSAERTGGSVSTLTIQRTQQEDSAVYLCASSFSSYEQYFGPGTRLTVT.

The V and J genes are TRBV5-1 and TRBJ2-7; 9 bases map to TRBD1. V was pared by 5 bases and J by 12 bases, with 12 bases of the junction left unmatched. The CDR3 is 13 amino acids. Per the germline V gene, CDR1 is SGHRS and CDR2 is YFSETQ. The CDR3 loop is CASSPTTGGERYF. CDR3 coding DNA: TGCGCCAGCAGTCCTACTACAGGGGGCGAAAGGTACTTC.

The CDR3 reads CASRLSGTSGPASTDTQYF. The CDR3, as DNA: TGTGCCAGCAGACTATCCGGGACTAGCGGGCCCGCTAGCACAGATACGCAGTATTTT. V gene TRBV6-4 combines with J gene TRBJ2-3; 12 nucleotides align to TRBD2. The germline CDR1 and CDR2 sequences are MRHNA and SNTAGT. The CDR3 is 19 residues long. V trimming: 6 bases; J trimming: 0 bases; junction bases outside the gene matches: 13.

The chain recombines TRBV7-2 with TRBJ1-1; no reliable D call. Between the trimmed V and J ends, which lost 5 bases and 5 bases, there was a span of 15 bases. CDR1 and CDR2 from the germline V gene are SGHTA and FQGNSA. This CDR3 has 14 residues. CDR3: CASSPTRWWTEAFF. The CDR3 coding sequence is TGTGCCAGCAGCCCGACGAGGTGGTGGACTGAAGCTTTCTTT.